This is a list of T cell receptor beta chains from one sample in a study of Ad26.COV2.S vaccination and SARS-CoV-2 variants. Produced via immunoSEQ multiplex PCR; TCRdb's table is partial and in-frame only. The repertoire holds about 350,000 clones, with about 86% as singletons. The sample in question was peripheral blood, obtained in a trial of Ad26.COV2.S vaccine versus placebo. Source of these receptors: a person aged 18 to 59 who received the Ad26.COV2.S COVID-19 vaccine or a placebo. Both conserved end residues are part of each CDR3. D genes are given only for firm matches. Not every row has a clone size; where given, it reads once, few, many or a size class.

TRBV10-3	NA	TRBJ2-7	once	TGTGCCATCAGAGACGGACAGAAGACCTACGAGCAGTACTTC	CAIRDGQKTYEQYF
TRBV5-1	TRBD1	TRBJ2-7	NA	TGCGCCAGCAGCCCCGGGACAGGGCCCGGGGAGCAGTACTTC	CASSPGTGPGEQYF
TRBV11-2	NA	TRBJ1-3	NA	TGTGCCAGCAGGCGACTTGGGACCTCTGGAAACACCATATATTTT	CASRRLGTSGNTIYF
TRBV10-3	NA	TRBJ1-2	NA	TGTGCCATCAGAGGGAGCGACTATGGCTACACCTTC	CAIRGSDYGYTF
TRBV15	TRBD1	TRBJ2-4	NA	TGTGCCACCAGCAGGGGGGCAGGGGGTGGTATTCAGTACTTC	CATSRGAGGGIQYF
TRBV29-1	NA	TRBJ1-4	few	TGCAGCGTTGAAGAGGGAAAACTGTTTTTT	CSVEEGKLFF
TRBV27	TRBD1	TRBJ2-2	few	TGTGCCAGCAGTTTCCGATCCGCCCTTACCGGGACAGGGAGAACCGGGGAGCTGTTTTTT	CASSFRSALTGTGRTGELFF
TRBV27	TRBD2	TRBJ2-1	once	TGTGCCAGCAGTTTAGCGGGAGGGCCAGGTGAGCAGTTCTTC	CASSLAGGPGEQFF
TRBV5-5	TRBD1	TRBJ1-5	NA	TGTGCCAGCAGCGCGGGACAGGGGAGTCAGCCCCAGCATTTT	CASSAGQGSQPQHF
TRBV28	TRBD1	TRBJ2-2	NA	TGTGCCAGCAACGGAATAGGAGGACAGGGGGCTAGCGGGGAGCTGTTTTTT	CASNGIGGQGASGELFF
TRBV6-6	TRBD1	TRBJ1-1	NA	TGTGCCAGCAGTTACTCAGAGGGGGCGGTCACTGAAGCTTTCTTT	CASSYSEGAVTEAFF
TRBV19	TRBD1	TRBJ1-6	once	TGTGCCAGTGGCCTCTCTACAGGGGTTAATTCACCCCTCCACTTT	CASGLSTGVNSPLHF
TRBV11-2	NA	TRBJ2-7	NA	TGTGCCAGCAGCCTTTCCCTGGGACATCCAAGCTCCTACGAGCAGTACTTC	CASSLSLGHPSSYEQYF
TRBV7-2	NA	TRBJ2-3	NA	TGTGCCAGCAGCTTCCAAGGAGATACGCAGTATTTT	CASSFQGDTQYF
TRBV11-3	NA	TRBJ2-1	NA	TGTGCCAGCAGTCCCGGGCCCCGGGGTGAGCAGTTCTTC	CASSPGPRGEQFF
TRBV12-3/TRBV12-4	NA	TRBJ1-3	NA	TGTGCCAGCAGTCTATTGACTGGGAACACCATATATTTT	CASSLLTGNTIYF
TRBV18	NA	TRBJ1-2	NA	TGTGCCAGCTCACCTGTAACAGATGATAACTATGGCTACACCTTC	CASSPVTDDNYGYTF
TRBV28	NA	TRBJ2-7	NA	TGTGCCAGCACCTCCGTAGCCCGGTCCGGTTACGAGCAGTACTTC	CASTSVARSGYEQYF
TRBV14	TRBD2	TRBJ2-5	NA	TGTGCCAGCAGCCGGACTAGCGGGCCCCAAGAGACCCAGTACTTC	CASSRTSGPQETQYF
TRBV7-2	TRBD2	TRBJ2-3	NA	TGTGCCAGCAGCTTACGGCCAGCGGGACCCCCCGGGGATACGCAGTATTTT	CASSLRPAGPPGDTQYF
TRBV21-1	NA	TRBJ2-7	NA	TGTGCCAGCAGCCATGAGGGGGAGCCTCCCTCCTACGAGCAGTACTTC	CASSHEGEPPSYEQYF
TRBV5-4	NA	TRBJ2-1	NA	TGTGCCAGCAGCACCCCAGCCGATGAGCAGTTCTTC	CASSTPADEQFF
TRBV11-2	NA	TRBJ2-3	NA	TGTGCCAGCAGCTCCCAACCCACAGATACGCAGTATTTT	CASSSQPTDTQYF
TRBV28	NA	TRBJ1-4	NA	TGTGCCAGCAGTTTAAATGTCGGACAGAGTAATGAAAAACTGTTTTTT	CASSLNVGQSNEKLFF
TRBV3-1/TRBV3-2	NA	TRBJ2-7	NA	TGTGCCAGCAGTCGCGAATCACACAGCTCCTACGAGCAGTACTTC	CASSRESHSSYEQYF
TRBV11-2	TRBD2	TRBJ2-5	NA	TGTGCCAGCAGCTTAACCGGGGGGGCGGAGACCCAGTACTTC	CASSLTGGAETQYF
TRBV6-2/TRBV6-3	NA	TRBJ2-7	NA	TGTGCCAGCAGCCACTCTAGCTTGAGTCCGTCCGAGCAGTACTTC	CASSHSSLSPSEQYF
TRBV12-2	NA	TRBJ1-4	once	TGTGCAAGTCGCTCCCCCGGGACAGCAAATGAAAAACTGTTTTTT	CASRSPGTANEKLFF
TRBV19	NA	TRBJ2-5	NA	TGTGCCAGTAGTAGACCTCAAGAGACCCAGTACTTC	CASSRPQETQYF
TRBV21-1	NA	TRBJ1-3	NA	TGTGCCAGCAGCCCCCTCACAGGATCCTCTGGAAACACCATATATTTT	CASSPLTGSSGNTIYF
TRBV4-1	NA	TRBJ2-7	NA	TGCGCCAGCAGCCAACACGGATTGGACGAGCAGTACTTC	CASSQHGLDEQYF
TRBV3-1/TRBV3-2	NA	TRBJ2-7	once	TGTGCCAGCAGCCGAAACCAGGGTAACGAGCAGTACTTC	CASSRNQGNEQYF
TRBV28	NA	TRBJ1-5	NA	TGTGCCAGCAGTATAACAGGAGGCAATCAGCCCCAGCATTTT	CASSITGGNQPQHF
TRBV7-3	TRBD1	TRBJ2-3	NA	TGTGCCAGTGGGACAGGGGAAGATACGCAGTATTTT	CASGTGEDTQYF
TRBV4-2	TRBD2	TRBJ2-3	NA	TGTGCCAGCAGCTTCCGGGACTATACCACAGATACGCAGTATTTT	CASSFRDYTTDTQYF
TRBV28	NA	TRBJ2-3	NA	TGTGCCAGCAGTTCAACCGCAGAGCGCACAGATACGCAGTATTTT	CASSSTAERTDTQYF